Listed below are T cell receptor beta chains from one sample, sequenced in a study of blood T cells in healthy people across ages. From the 5' RACE reads, TCRdb called clonotypes with MiXCR, one entry per CDR3 protein. Counted here are approximately 800,000 distinct CDR3 sequences, 53% occurring once; the ten biggest clones make up approximately 40%. The sequenced material came from blood. The receptor source for this set is a man older than 75 in good health. CDR3s include the opening cysteine and the closing phenylalanine or tryptophan.

j_call v_call cdr3_aa
TRBJ2-4 TRBV12-3/TRBV12-4 CASSLNSPGKNIQYF
TRBJ2-1 TRBV6-1 CASSEGGLGAHEQFF
TRBJ1-4 TRBV18 CASSPLRASGKLFF
TRBJ2-3 TRBV24-1 CATSDLQRGSTDTQYF
- TRBV15 CATSRETADYEQYF
TRBJ2-1 TRBV29-1 CSVEEVWTALQRDSYNEQFF
TRBJ2-5 TRBV28 CASGTTGSGALTQYF
TRBJ1-2 TRBV20-1 CSARALVGYGYTF
TRBJ2-1 TRBV3-1 CASSPGATYNEQFF
TRBJ2-6 TRBV5-1 CASSKGLAGAPSGANVLTF
TRBJ2-1 TRBV4-2 CASRGSGGYNEQFF